This T cell receptor (beta chain) was documented in a study of blood T cells in healthy people across ages. Study findings and constraints: Unsorted PBMCs blocked a conclusive comparison of naive and antigen-experienced cells. Nothing was known about donor CMV status, and this possibly confounded expanded clonotype changes. Long-lived and aged donors differed, with more naive CD4+ cells and higher diversity in the long-lived.

A word on this clonotype: Its cognate antigen is unknown.

Using a J-beta primer mix together with a sample-barcoded 5' primer, a second PCR was run for 7 to 11 cycles. One entry per CDR3 protein, called by TCRdb with MiXCR from the 5' RACE reads. The sample has roughly 2 million distinct CDR3 sequences; about 50% are singletons. CDR1 and CDR2 (germline): ENHRY, SYGVKD. V was clipped by 2 bases and J by 4 bases, with 10 bases between them. The CDR3 consists of 14 residues. Sequences were obtained from blood. This sequence originates from a woman between 40 and 50 years old in good health. This sequence joins TRBV10-3 and TRBJ2-3, with D perhaps TRBD2 (5 bases). The CDR3 DNA reads TGTGCCATCAGTGAGGCGACGGAGGCAGATACGCAGTATTTT. This gives the protein CAISEATEADTQYF.